This T cell receptor beta chain came from a study of T cell changes during pregnancy in multiple sclerosis. The germline V and J ends were trimmed by 4 bases and 0 bases, with 11 bases remaining between them. The CDR3 is 14 amino acids. CDR1 is SGHNT, CDR2 YYREEE, per germline (reference sequence). Method: immunoSEQ multiplex PCR; TCRdb's copy keeps in-frame clones and lacks some. The table includes 75,000 to 90,000 clones, 90% to 95% detected once. The V and J genes are TRBV5-4 and TRBJ2-7; tentatively, D is TRBD1 (5 bases). The origin of this receptor is a female donor in good health, serving as a control in a pregnancy study. Some clones in this sample may be carry-over from other donors' samples. The specimen comprised PBMCs, sampled in the first trimester of pregnancy. The CDR3 sequence: CASSPWGHSYEQYF. The CDR3 DNA follows: TGTGCCAGCAGCCCATGGGGCCACTCCTACGAGCAGTACTTC.